The clone carrying this T cell receptor beta chain is deemed medium-sized. Its specificity is unknown. The record originates from a study of metastatic and nonmetastatic thyroid tumors. At the level of the study: Repertoires from blood and tumor or nodule tissue of malignant and benign thyroid patients were compared. Points from the study as a whole: As reported, TCR beta diversity in blood and tumor was significantly higher in malignant thyroid tumors than in benign nodules.

The CDR3 is made up of 14 amino acids. Looked up from germline, CDR1 is DFQATT and CDR2 is SNEGSKA (reference sequence). V lost 6 bases to trimming and J lost 6 bases; unmatched junction nucleotides: 9. Patients had received no treatment of any kind before thyroid surgery. As originally analysed: The study's classifier, a distant-metastasis tool for papillary thyroid cancer, was built using CDR3 differences across clinicopathological groups. TCRdb reanalyzed the PCR reads with MiXCR. TCRdb's processing, not the study's, gives the V and J calls here. Altogether roughly 20,000 clones are present, about a third being singletons, with the ten largest covering 17%.

The rearrangement uses TRBV20-1 and TRBJ2-7; 12 positions match TRBD1. The clonotype was recovered from a female donor with papillary thyroid cancer or a benign thyroid nodule (not recorded which). Some clones in this sample may be carry-over from other donors' samples. What was sequenced was tumor tissue. The CDR3 bases are TGCAGTGCGACCGAGGGGGACAGGGGGCTCGAGCAGTACTTC. This codes for CSATEGDRGLEQYF.